The following is a T cell receptor beta chain sequence with its context. Antigen unknown. The CDR3 consists of 15 residues. The ends were cut back, 0 bases at V and 8 bases at J, with 11 bases in the middle. The germline gives CDR1 MGHRA, CDR2 YSYEKL. Original data processing: ImmunoSEQ gave junction-only sequences without quality scores, so filtering differed. Measured with immunoSEQ multiplex PCR; TCRdb has only the in-frame clones, and not every one. V, J and clone size reflect that table, while D and trimming were determined from the DNA. The sample has over 2 million clones, about nine tenths seen once; the top ten hold approximately 0.39%. This entry comes from a study of shared clonotypes between healthy human individuals. Study conclusions and caveats: Shared across a few donors were around 4.7% of the naive CD4 clonotypes.

Naive CD4+ cells were CD45RA-selected; the remaining cells were memory. This clonotype was obtained from a man aged 18 to 30 in good health. Some clones in this sample may be carry-over from other donors' samples. This chain joins TRBV4-1 and TRBJ1-6; possible D gene TRBD1, 5 bases. Specimen: naive CD4+ T cells from PBMCs. As to subset: CD45RA+ positively selected. The CDR3 region is CASSQDQGSYSPLHF. DNA of the CDR3: TGCGCCAGCAGCCAAGACCAGGGAAGTTATTCACCCCTCCACTTT.